One sample yielded the 6 T cell receptor beta chains listed below, sequenced in a study of cytomegalovirus exposure and HLA in healthy donors. PCR amplification relied on 60 Vbeta primers (plus 13 Jbeta primers). Libraries were prepared by immunoSEQ multiplex PCR; TCRdb keeps only in-frame clonotypes and omits some of them. The sample contains about 190,000 clones, approximately 78% of which appear only once. The sequencing input was PBMCs. These receptors originate from a young woman in good health and CMV-seronegative.

The chain is built from TRBV6-1 and TRBJ2-5, with 16 bases that match TRBD2. The CDR3 extends over 14 amino acids. The trim removed 10 bases at V and 7 bases at J, leaving 6 bases unmatched. Germline CDR1 reads MNHNS; CDR2 reads SASEGT. CDR3: CATVGTSGGGTQYF. The DNA of the CDR3 is TGTGCCACCGTGGGGACTAGCGGGGGGGGGACCCAGTACTTC.

V gene TRBV5-6 combines with J gene TRBJ2-7; a weak D match, TRBD2 (7 bases). Germline V gene lookup returns CDR1 SGHDT and CDR2 YYEEEE. Between the trimmed V and J ends, which lost 0 bases and 7 bases, there was a span of 14 bases. The CDR3 has 14 residues. In nucleotides, the CDR3 is TGTGCCAGCAGCTTGGGCGCGGGGGCGTGGGAGCAGTACTTC. Amino acids: CASSLGAGAWEQYF.

The rearrangement uses TRBV7-9 and TRBJ2-2, with D possibly being TRBD2 (6 bases). Germline V gene sequence: CDR1 SEHNR, CDR2 FQNEAQ (reference sequence). This CDR3 contains 18 residues. Trimming pared 3 bases from V and 3 bases from J, leaving 20 bases between. CDR3 loop: CASSFPTGSGRDTGELFF. CDR3 nucleotides: TGTGCCAGCAGCTTTCCCACCGGCAGCGGGCGGGACACCGGGGAGCTGTTTTTT.

V gene TRBV28 combines with J gene TRBJ2-7; the D gene is possibly TRBD1 (6 bases). The germline gives CDR1 MDHEN, CDR2 SYDVKM. The length of the CDR3 is 15 residues. Between the trimmed V and J ends, which lost 4 bases and 0 bases, there was a span of 13 bases. The DNA for the CDR3 is TGTGCCAGCAGTTCTCCGGGACAAAACTCCTACGAGCAGTACTTC. It yields the protein CASSSPGQNSYEQYF. Full variable domain (rest looked up from reference TRBV28 and TRBJ2-7): DVKVTQSSRYLVKRTGEKVFLECVQDMDHENMFWYRQDPGLGLRLIYFSYDVKMKEKGDIPEGYSVSREKKERFSLILESASTNQTSMYLCASSSPGQNSYEQYFGPGTRLTVT.

V usage is TRBV21-1 and J usage is TRBJ2-7; TRBD1 reflects the table's D call only, with no check against the DNA. TRBV21-1 is termed a pseudogene. The CDR3 has 15 amino acids. This CDR3 is CASSKLSGQTYEQYF. CDR3 in DNA: TGTGCCAGCAGCAAACTCTCAGGACAAACCTACGAGCAGTACTTC.

The chain is built from TRBV7-9 and TRBJ2-7; TRBD1 matches at 8 bases. The V segment lost 5 bases and the J segment 5 bases; nucleotides outside the gene matches: 5. The length of the CDR3 is 13 residues. Per germline, CDR1 SEHNR and CDR2 FQNEAQ (reference sequence). CDR3 in amino acids: CASSPGQEDEQYF. The CDR3 DNA sequence: TGTGCCAGCAGCCCGGGACAGGAGGACGAGCAGTACTTC.